This TCR beta chain was captured in a study of early T cells in non-severe SARS-CoV-2 infection. This clonotype was detected ten times or more. TCRdb processed the 5' RACE reads anew with MiXCR; each CDR3 protein has one entry. Of 40,000 to 55,000 distinct CDR3 sequences detected, over 9% appear once; the ten largest clones hold approximately 16%. Trimming left V 6 bases short and J 4 bases short, with 9 bases between. This CDR3 is 13 amino acids long. CDR1 and CDR2 (germline): MNHEY, SVGEGT. The chain carries TRBV6-2 or TRBV6-3 and TRBJ2-2, with D unresolved. Material for sequencing was whole blood. The clonotype originates from an adult who was a healthcare worker with PCR-confirmed SARS-CoV-2 infection or an uninfected control (not recorded which). The CDR3 here is CASSPYATGELFF. The CDR3 DNA sequence: TGTGCCAGCAGCCCTTACGCCACCGGGGAGCTGTTTTTT.